This entry is about one TCR beta chain. The protocol was immunoSEQ multiplex PCR, while the TCRdb copy is restricted to in-frame clones and leaves out a portion. The sample records around 1.9 million clones, 93% being singletons. Positively selected for CCR7, the CD45RO-negative cells used as naive CD8 cells excluded terminally differentiated effector memory CD45RA+ cells. The CDR3 has 18 amino acids. Germline lookup yields CDR1 SNHLY and CDR2 FYNNEI. V lost 1 base to trimming and J lost 0 bases, with 16 bases between them. These data come from a study of shared clonotypes between healthy human individuals.

The V gene is TRBV2, the J gene TRBJ2-1; D may be TRBD1 or TRBD2 (5 bases each). The receptor was isolated from a man younger than 35 in good health. Some clones in this sample may be carry-over from other donors' samples. Sample: naive CD8+ T cells from PBMCs. CDR3 DNA: TGTGCCAGCAGTGAAGGGGGGAGCGGAAATAGCTCCTACAATGAGCAGTTCTTC. Amino acids: CASSEGGSGNSSYNEQFF.